This T cell receptor beta chain was recorded in a study of cytomegalovirus exposure and HLA in healthy donors (dated 2017 in TCRdb). Broadly, across the study: In an earlier analysis of 550 to 750 of the donors, 250 to 350 Gb of sequence data and about 110 million unique TCR beta sequences from 150 million to 200 million T cells were reported. Across about 370 genotyped donors of the cohort, an average of roughly 200,000 unique TCR beta nucleotide sequences per donor were sequenced, and roughly 20% of those sequences were non-productive. Rather than drawing on any new phenotypic data, the later analysis identified candidate immune exposures from TCR beta sequences and the way those sequences occurred across donors. An earlier analysis of more than 450 of the donors used high-throughput TCR beta sequencing to judge whether each TCR beta V gene segment behaved as functional or pseudogenic. To study patterns of TCR occurrence, a later analysis re-analyzed previously published TCR beta repertoires from hundreds of donors and added high-resolution HLA genotyping. A later genetic analysis took genome-wide SNP genotypes for about 60% of the roughly 670 donors and used that subset as a discovery cohort. The number of typed donors differed by locus: about 629-640 for A, B, C, DRB1 and DQB1; approximately 530 for DQA1; about 600 for DPA1; and 450 to 480 for DPB1. About 310 gigabases of sequencing data and some 85 million unique TCR sequences were included in an early release covering roughly 600 HLA-typed donors. A few DR-DQ haplotypes were treated as single units for association and clustering because of strong linkage in the cohort. Every repertoire in the discovery cohort had been generated on one and the same sequencing platform. Of the roughly 410 genotyped donors, over 80% were placed in the genetic ancestry cluster associated with self-reported Caucasian donors. To predict cytomegalovirus infection status, the study brought together high-throughput TCR immunosequencing, statistical association of individual TCRs with disease status, and machine learning. The study aimed to test whether cataloging public T cell receptors could reveal signatures of past pathogen exposure. Alongside the repertoire data, information on donor age, sex, ethnicity and CMV serostatus was compiled. The study used immunosequencing to profile the T cell repertoires of 600 to 850 subjects and linked those repertoires to cytomegalovirus serostatus. Class I and class II HLA loci were covered by the typing at four-digit resolution. Besides the first cohort of roughly 640 subjects, a separate validation cohort made up of roughly 120 different subjects was used.

With regard to this clone: It has no known antigen specificity. No quality values exist for individual bases; no much larger clone is one base distant.

In total, roughly 710 healthy bone marrow donors made up the cohort. At the time of sampling, every cohort member was nominally healthy, though immune exposures that went unrecorded were likely present. The donor was CMV seronegative and belonged to the group of roughly 330 seronegative cohort members. A peripheral blood sample was provided by each donor, and peripheral blood mononuclear cells were used for TCR beta sequencing. The Qiagen DNeasy Blood Extraction Kit was used to extract genomic DNA from the blood cell samples. Library method: the immunoSEQ multiplex PCR assay. A mixture of 60 forward primers for TCR Vbeta segments and 13 reverse primers for TCR Jbeta segments was used in the multiplex PCR. A multiplex PCR assay on genomic DNA amplified the CDR3 region of rearranged TCR beta genes. The amplified TCR beta libraries were sequenced on the Illumina HiSeq System as 87-base-pair reads. The published analysis was carried out like this. A later analysis counted tens of millions of unique TCR beta chains across the 670 or so repertoires, and some 11 million of these chains were shared by at least two donors. To remove PCR and sequencing errors, raw reads were error-corrected and collapsed into unique sequences using a nearest-neighbor algorithm that merged closely related sequences. V, D and J gene segments were assigned by aligning CDR3 sequences to IMGT reference sequences. For a sequence to be retained, a match of at least six nucleotides to both a V gene segment and a J gene segment was required. A rearrangement was called productive if the CDR3 had no stop codons and remained in frame with V and J, and every other rearrangement was called non-productive. Following IMGT convention, CDR3 was defined as the stretch from the second conserved V-encoded cysteine to the conserved J-encoded phenylalanine. Sequences without an unambiguous match to a single V gene segment were excluded from the earlier analysis of 500 to 700 of the donors. In an earlier analysis of a few hundred of the donors, V segments were called functional above 56.7% productive rearrangements and were called segregating when the between-donor standard deviation exceeded 5%. A statistical classification framework was developed to diagnose cytomegalovirus status using the catalog of TCR beta chain sequences. In a later analysis, V and J genes were assigned by comparing TCR nucleotide sequences against IMGT/GENE-DB human TR gene sequences. A later analysis assigned CDR3 sequences and most-parsimonious VDJ recombination scenarios with the TCRdist pipeline. In a later analysis, each TCR beta chain was defined by its CDR3 amino acid sequence together with its V-gene family, and reads without a unique V-gene family were excluded. To address suspected cross-contamination and a sequencing artifact, a later analysis removed approximately 600 highly shared, low-generation-probability nucleotide sequences. In a later analysis, a clonal expansion index was calculated for each public chain from normalized within-repertoire ranks of inferred template counts. A later analysis computed generation probabilities with a VDJ recombination model fitted to out-of-frame rearrangements, and checked the results against IGoR. Hypergeometric tests were used in a later analysis to score TCR-TCR, TCR-HLA and TCR-CMV co-occurrence, with a repertoire-size bias correction applied to the TCR pairs. In a later analysis, false discovery rates were estimated by permuting HLA or CMV assignments 20 times. In a later analysis, co-occurring TCRs were grouped using DBSCAN, with TCRdist sequence similarity added in when clustering inside HLA-allele-positive subsets. Repertoires with fewer than 30,000 or more than 120,000 public chains were left out of co-occurrence clustering, as were four to six repertoires with anomalous nucleotide sharing. TCRdb took over this immuneACCESS table, retaining in-frame rearrangements with V and J assigned. Such tables are incomplete; in checked studies, under half of the missing clones stem from an unresolved V gene, and the remainder is unexplained. That table furnishes V, J and clone size, whereas the DNA furnished D and trimming. The sample records roughly 100,000 clones, about 83% of which are singletons. 6.1% of the sample comes from the top ten.

The CDR3 runs 17 amino acids, cysteine and phenylalanine included. Solely the CDR3 DNA is kept, with 51 bases framed from the first base. In the germline V gene (reference sequence), CDR1 corresponds to SGHKS and CDR2 to YYEKEE. Trimming takes 1 base from V and 0 bases from J, and the germline ends sit 11 bases apart. Study-wide findings and limitations: Compared with the roughly 710-donor mean, donors in an Asian-associated ancestry cluster had fewer N-insertions in productive TCRs, according to a later genetic analysis. According to a later analysis, parvovirus B19, influenza, CMV and Epstein-Barr virus appeared linked to several top co-occurrence clusters. A further reported finding was that TCR beta sequences accurately predicted the HLA-A and HLA-B alleles for most subjects in the first cohort. Because counts were too low, more than 15 rarely observed V segments, including chromosome 9 orphons, were left out of the earlier analysis of a few hundred of the donors. A later analysis associated 16,951 TCR beta sequences with specific HLA alleles at a false discovery rate of 0.05. A total of about 180 TCR beta chains were listed by the study as associated with cytomegalovirus. Only TCR beta chains were sequenced in this cohort, and the absence of alpha or paired-chain data limited detectable features. HLA typing was unavailable for some donors at each locus, so association tests used only the typed subset. A few of the identified cytomegalovirus-associated TCR beta chains were confirmed in vitro to be specific for cytomegalovirus antigens. In a later analysis, the rate of TCR association differed among HLA loci, with DRB1 alleles having the most associated TCRs and HLA-C alleles having the fewest. A later genetic analysis associated a missense DCLRE1C variant with V-gene and J-gene trimming of TCR beta chains, and an independent cohort replicated the association. A later analysis found that most CMV-associated TCR beta chains appeared HLA-restricted, with HLA associations seemingly driven largely by CMV exposure. Most TCR sequences were observed very rarely across donors, whereas some public TCRs were present in many individuals. The authors suggested that the approach could potentially be extended to other disease states and immunological phenotypes. Sequencing depth was assumed to be roughly uniform across donors in the presence/absence analyses, though that assumption may not hold. A cluster of highly shared sequence variants was judged likely to be a technical artifact of the sequencing pipeline. Correlated functional status among segregating V segments might reflect linkage disequilibrium, but an unknown experimental factor could not be ruled out. In both the original and validation cohorts, the classifier was reported to diagnose cytomegalovirus status with high specificity and sensitivity. The only immune exposure information available for the cohort was CMV serostatus. In a later analysis, HLA-associated TCR beta chains were found to be more clonally expanded and to have lower generation probabilities than equally common non-associated chains. Because the 87-base-pair reads could not distinguish some IMGT-functional V segments, including TRBV6-2 and TRBV6-3, those segments were excluded. In an earlier analysis of fewer than 700 of the donors, most TCR beta V segments appeared in productive rearrangements about 87% or about 30% of the time, broadly matching IMGT annotations. When HLA alleles, especially DR and DQ, strongly co-occurred, attributing TCR associations to individual alleles was difficult.

The source of this sequence is a man younger than 35 in good health and CMV-seronegative. The chain was built from TRBV5-5 and TRBJ2-6; the best D guess is TRBD2, with 6 bases matching. Sequenced sample: PBMCs. The sequenced DNA is TGTGCCAGCAGCTTGTTTATCGGGAGCTCTGGGGCCAACGTCCTGACTTTC. Its translation reads: CASSLFIGSSGANVLTF.